One and the same sample provided the 21 T cell receptor beta chains below, sequenced in a study of blood T cell repertoires in COVID-19. The protocol was immunoSEQ multiplex PCR, while the TCRdb copy is restricted to in-frame clones and leaves out a portion. The sample holds 200,000 or so clones, roughly nine tenths seen once. The sequencing sample was made of peripheral blood. The receptors were gathered from a man between 65 and 85 years old with acute or convalescent COVID-19.

This rearrangement joins TRBV5-1 to TRBJ2-3; D not certain. The CDR3 covers 13 residues. Deletions cut 1 base from V and 2 bases from J, with 5 bases between. The germline V gene has CDR1 SGHRS and CDR2 YFSETQ. CDR3 nucleotide sequence: TGCGCCAGCAGCTTGACAGCCACAGATACGCAGTATTTT. This codes for CASSLTATDTQYF.

The chain joins TRBV11-3 to TRBJ2-2, with a weak D call TRBD1 (6 bases). Germline V CDR1 and CDR2: SGHNT, YENEEA. Trimming took off 1 base at V and 4 bases at J, with 10 bases between the two ends. The CDR3 consists of 15 residues. CDR3 protein: CASSLGGLSTGELFF. The CDR3 DNA follows: TGTGCCAGCAGCTTAGGGGGGCTGAGCACCGGGGAGCTGTTTTTT.

The chain has TRBV27 and TRBJ2-7; D is possibly TRBD2 (6 bases). CDR1 MNHEY and CDR2 SMNVEV come from the germline V gene (reference sequence). V gave up 6 bases and J gave up 6 bases, with 18 bases separating them. The CDR3 length is 14 residues. Written as DNA, the CDR3 is TGTGCCAGCAGGACCGGGACTGGGATCCTCGAGCAGTACTTC. Its protein product is CASRTGTGILEQYF.

The chain has TRBV19 and TRBJ2-1; weak D call: TRBD1 (5 bases). The CDR3 extends over 14 amino acids. The V end was cut by 4 bases, the J end by 3 bases, with 10 bases between. Germline assignment: CDR1 LNHDA and CDR2 SQIVND (reference sequence). The CDR3 spells CASSRGSIYNEQFF. As DNA, the CDR3 is TGTGCCAGTAGTAGGGGCAGTATCTACAATGAGCAGTTCTTC.

This chain joins TRBV18 and TRBJ1-5; 7 bases agree with TRBD1. This CDR3 has 14 amino acids. Germline V gene data show CDR1 as KGHSH and CDR2 as LQKENI. Trimming cost V 6 bases and J 6 bases; bases outside gene matches: 8. The CDR3 DNA sequence: TGTGCCAGCTCCCCCCAGGGACAGACTCAGCCCCAGCATTTT. Protein: CASSPQGQTQPQHF.

This clone was seen a few times. The V gene is TRBV7-2, the J gene TRBJ2-3, with D perhaps matching TRBD2 (6 bases). The CDR3 is made up of 18 amino acids. V lost 4 bases and J 0 bases, leaving 20 bases between the germline ends. Germline V gene data show CDR1 as SGHTA and CDR2 as FQGNSA. The CDR3 DNA reads TGTGCCAGCAGCTCCCGCCGGACGGGCGGGGTCAGCACAGATACGCAGTATTTT. It codes for CASSSRRTGGVSTDTQYF.

V gene TRBV28 combines with J gene TRBJ1-5; a weak D match, TRBD1 (5 bases). The CDR3 totals 12 residues. Trimming took 8 bases from V and 4 from J, leaving 9 bases between them. Germline V lookup: CDR1 MDHEN, CDR2 SYDVKM. CDR3 coding DNA: TGTGCCAGCTTTGCAGGGAATCAGCCCCAGCATTTT. Translated: CASFAGNQPQHF.

The chain couples TRBV7-9 to TRBJ2-1, with 8 bases fitting TRBD2. The CDR3 contains 16 residues. Germline V gives CDR1 SEHNR, CDR2 FQNEAQ (reference sequence). V lost 0 bases, J lost 4 bases, and 5 bases stayed unmatched. The CDR3 here is CASSLAGTRGYNEQFF. The CDR3 DNA is TGTGCCAGCAGCTTAGCGGGGACTAGGGGGTACAATGAGCAGTTCTTC.

The J gene is TRBJ2-1, the V gene TRBV11-2; D unclear. The V gene's germline CDR1 is SGHAT and CDR2 FQNNGV. This CDR3 has 15 residues. V lost 7 bases, J lost 0 bases, and 13 bases lay in between. The CDR3: CASTLNPSSYNEQFF. Written as DNA, the CDR3 is TGTGCCAGCACCCTAAACCCGAGCTCCTACAATGAGCAGTTCTTC.

The chain uses TRBV7-3 and TRBJ2-3, with 7 nucleotides matching TRBD2. Trimming at V came to 2 bases and at J to 1 base, leaving 6 bases not matched to a gene. The CDR3 has 16 residues. Germline CDR1 SGHTA, CDR2 FQGTGA. The CDR3 region is CASSLGGRAGTDTQYF. CDR3 DNA: TGTGCCAGCAGCTTAGGGGGGAGGGCAGGCACAGATACGCAGTATTTT.

The rearrangement links TRBV7-9 to TRBJ1-2; D possibly corresponds to TRBD1 (6 bases). The CDR3 length is 13 residues. The germline V gene has CDR1 SEHNR and CDR2 FQNEAQ (reference sequence). With 6 bases removed from V and 7 bases from J, the gap between germline ends came to 15 bases. The CDR3 nucleotides are TGTGCCAGCAGTTACACAGGGATTGGTGGCTACACCTTC. Protein product: CASSYTGIGGYTF.

This chain uses TRBV2 with TRBJ2-2, with 7 bases lining up with TRBD2. CDR1 and CDR2 (germline): SNHLY, FYNNEI. The CDR3 totals 14 residues. Trimming removed 4 bases from V and 4 bases from J; junction bases left unmatched: 3. As DNA, the CDR3 is TGTGCCAGCAGTGCCAGGGAGGGCACCGGGGAGCTGTTTTTT. Translation: CASSAREGTGELFF.

This chain connects TRBV2 to TRBJ1-2, with a possible D match to TRBD1 (6 bases). The germline V gene encodes CDR1 SNHLY and CDR2 FYNNEI. The V end was cut by 9 bases, the J end by 4 bases, with 12 bases between. This CDR3 has 12 residues. CDR3 protein: CARKQGSYGYTF. CDR3 DNA sequence: TGTGCCAGAAAACAGGGATCCTATGGCTACACCTTC.

The CDR3 bases are TGTGCCAGCAGTTACGGGAGTAGCAATGAGCAGTTCTTC. Its protein product is CASSYGSSNEQFF. The chain combines TRBV27 with TRBJ2-1, with a possible D match to TRBD2 (6 bases). The germline V and J ends were trimmed by 4 bases and 6 bases, with 10 bases remaining between them. Germline CDR1 MNHEY, CDR2 SMNVEV (reference sequence). The CDR3 consists of 13 residues.

The CDR3 reads CASSTGQGSIGNTIYF. CDR3 in DNA: TGTGCCAGTAGTACCGGACAGGGGTCCATTGGAAACACCATATATTTT. The chain links TRBV19 to TRBJ1-3; the match to TRBD1 covers 9 bases. Germline V gives CDR1 LNHDA, CDR2 SQIVND (reference sequence). The V segment lost 4 bases and the J segment 3 bases; nucleotides outside the gene matches: 7. CDR3 size: 16 residues.

V usage is TRBV19 and J usage is TRBJ1-1; 7 bases are a match to TRBD1. Germline V gives CDR1 LNHDA, CDR2 SQIVND (reference sequence). The junction had 6 bases not matched to a gene; V was cut back by 7 bases and J by 4 bases. This CDR3 is 13 amino acids long. As DNA, the CDR3 is TGTGCCAGTAATAGGGGGCTGGGCACTGAAGCTTTCTTT. Amino acids: CASNRGLGTEAFF. Supplemented by reference TRBV19 and TRBJ1-1, the full variable domain reads DGGITQSPKYLFRKEGQNVTLSCEQNLNHDAMYWYRQDPGQGLRLIYYSQIVNDFQKGDIAEGYSVSREKKESFPLTVTSAQKNPTAFYLCASNRGLGTEAFFGQGTRLTVV.

This chain links TRBV6-1 with TRBJ2-7, with 8 bases matching TRBD1. Germline values: CDR1 MNHNS, CDR2 SASEGT. V dropped 1 base and J dropped 1; count of bases not matched to a gene: 3. The CDR3 totals 15 residues. CDR3 protein: CASSEGQGNSYEQYF. CDR3 nucleotide sequence: TGTGCCAGCAGTGAAGGACAGGGGAATTCCTACGAGCAGTACTTC.

This clone was detected once. The chain is built from TRBV5-4 and TRBJ2-7, with 7 bases lining up with TRBD2. V dropped 4 bases and J dropped 2; count of bases not matched to a gene: 6. Germline values: CDR1 SGHNT, CDR2 YYREEE (reference sequence). The CDR3 length is 14 residues. CDR3 sequence (DNA): TGTGCCAGCAGCCAGGGCGGGACTACCTACGAGCAGTACTTC. Its translation is CASSQGGTTYEQYF.

The chain is built from TRBV5-1 and TRBJ2-6; no clear D. Trimming took off 0 bases at V and 0 bases at J, with 4 bases between the two ends. The CDR3 consists of 15 residues. Germline CDR1 is SGHRS and CDR2 is YFSETQ. The CDR3 nucleotides read TGCGCCAGCAGCTTGGCGGTCTCTGGGGCCAACGTCCTGACTTTC. It encodes CASSLAVSGANVLTF.

V usage is TRBV4-3 and J usage is TRBJ2-3, with D maybe TRBD1 (6 bases). V dropped 0 bases and J dropped 8 bases, with 15 bases sitting between them. This CDR3 is built from 15 residues. Germline V gene data show CDR1 as LGHNA and CDR2 as YSLEER. DNA for the CDR3: TGCGCCAGCAGCCAAGATCTCGACAGGCCGGGTACGCAGTATTTT. Its translation: CASSQDLDRPGTQYF.

This clone was seen a single time. CDR3 in DNA: TGCGCCAGCAGCGAACAGGGAAAGGGCAATCAGCCCCAGCATTTT. Translation gives CASSEQGKGNQPQHF. V is TRBV5-1 and J is TRBJ1-5; D possibly corresponds to TRBD1 (6 bases). CDR3 length: 15 amino acids. CDR1 is SGHRS and CDR2 is YFSETQ in the germline V gene. V lost 4 bases, J lost 2 bases, and 13 bases lay in between.